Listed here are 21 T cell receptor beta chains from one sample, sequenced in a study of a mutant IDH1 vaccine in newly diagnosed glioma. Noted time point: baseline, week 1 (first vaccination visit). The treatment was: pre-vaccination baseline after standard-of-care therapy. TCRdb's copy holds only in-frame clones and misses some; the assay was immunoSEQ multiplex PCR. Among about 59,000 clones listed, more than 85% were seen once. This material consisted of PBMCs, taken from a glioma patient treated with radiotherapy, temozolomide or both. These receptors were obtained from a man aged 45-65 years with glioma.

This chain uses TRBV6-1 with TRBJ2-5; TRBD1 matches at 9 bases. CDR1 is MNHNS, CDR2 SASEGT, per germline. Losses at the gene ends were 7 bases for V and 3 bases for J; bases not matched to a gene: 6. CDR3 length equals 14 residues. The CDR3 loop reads CASKRDRGEETQYF. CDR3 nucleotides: TGTGCCAGCAAACGAGACAGGGGGGAAGAGACCCAGTACTTC.

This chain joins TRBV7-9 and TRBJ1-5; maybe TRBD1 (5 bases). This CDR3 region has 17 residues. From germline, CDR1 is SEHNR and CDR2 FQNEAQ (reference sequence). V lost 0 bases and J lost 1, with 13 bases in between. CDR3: CASSLAASGMSNQPQHF. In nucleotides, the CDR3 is TGTGCCAGCAGCTTAGCGGCGTCAGGGATGAGCAATCAGCCCCAGCATTTT.

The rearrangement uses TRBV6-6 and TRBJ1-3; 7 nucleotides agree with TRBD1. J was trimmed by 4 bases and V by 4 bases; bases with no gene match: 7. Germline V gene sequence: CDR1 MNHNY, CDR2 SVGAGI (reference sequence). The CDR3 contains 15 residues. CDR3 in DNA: TGTGCCAGCAGTTTTCTTACAGGGGAAGGAAACACCATATATTTT. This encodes CASSFLTGEGNTIYF.

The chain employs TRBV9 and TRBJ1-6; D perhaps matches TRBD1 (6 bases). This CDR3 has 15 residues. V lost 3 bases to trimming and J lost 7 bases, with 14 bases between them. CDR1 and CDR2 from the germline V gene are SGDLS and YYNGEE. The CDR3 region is CASSGVGTGNSPLHF. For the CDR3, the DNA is TGTGCCAGCAGCGGAGTGGGCACAGGGAATTCACCCCTCCACTTT.

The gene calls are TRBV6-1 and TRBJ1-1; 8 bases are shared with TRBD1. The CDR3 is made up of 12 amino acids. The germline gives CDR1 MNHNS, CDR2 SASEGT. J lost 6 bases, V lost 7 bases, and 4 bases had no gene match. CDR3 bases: TGTGCCAGCACCAGGGGGCAGTCTGAAGCTTTCTTT. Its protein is CASTRGQSEAFF.

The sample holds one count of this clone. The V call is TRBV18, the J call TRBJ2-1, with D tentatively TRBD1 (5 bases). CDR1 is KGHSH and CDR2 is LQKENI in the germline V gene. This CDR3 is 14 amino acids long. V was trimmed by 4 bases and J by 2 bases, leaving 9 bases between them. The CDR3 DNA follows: TGTGCCAGCTCACTACAGACAGCCTACAATGAGCAGTTCTTC. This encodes CASSLQTAYNEQFF.

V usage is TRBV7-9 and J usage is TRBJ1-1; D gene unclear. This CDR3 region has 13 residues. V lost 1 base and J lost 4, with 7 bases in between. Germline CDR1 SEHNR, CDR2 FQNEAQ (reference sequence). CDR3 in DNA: TGTGCCAGCAGCTTAGGTTGGGGCACTGAAGCTTTCTTT. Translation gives CASSLGWGTEAFF.

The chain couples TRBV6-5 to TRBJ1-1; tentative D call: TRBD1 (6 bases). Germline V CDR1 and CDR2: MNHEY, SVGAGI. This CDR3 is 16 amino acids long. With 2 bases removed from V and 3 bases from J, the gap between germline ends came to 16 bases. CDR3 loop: CASSYTVTGSDTEAFF. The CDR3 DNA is TGTGCCAGCAGTTACACGGTTACAGGGTCGGACACTGAAGCTTTCTTT.

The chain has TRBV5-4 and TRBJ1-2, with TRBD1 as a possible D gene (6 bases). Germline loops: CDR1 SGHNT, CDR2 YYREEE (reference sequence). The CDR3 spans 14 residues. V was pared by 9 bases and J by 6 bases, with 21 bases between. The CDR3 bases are TGTGCCACCGGATTACAGGGTCGGGAAGATGGCTACACCTTC. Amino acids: CATGLQGREDGYTF.

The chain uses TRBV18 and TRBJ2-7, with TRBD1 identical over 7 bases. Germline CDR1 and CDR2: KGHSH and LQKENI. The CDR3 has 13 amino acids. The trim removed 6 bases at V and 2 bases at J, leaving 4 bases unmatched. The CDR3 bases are TGTGCCAGCTCCCGGACAGGCCCCTACGAGCAGTACTTC. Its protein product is CASSRTGPYEQYF.

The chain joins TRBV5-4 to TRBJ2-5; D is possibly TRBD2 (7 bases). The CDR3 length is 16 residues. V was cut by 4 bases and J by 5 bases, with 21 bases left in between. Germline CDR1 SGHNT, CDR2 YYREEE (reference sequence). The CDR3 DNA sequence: TGTGCCAGCAGCCCACGGGGAGGGGGGTATATTGAGACCCAGTACTTC. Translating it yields CASSPRGGGYIETQYF.

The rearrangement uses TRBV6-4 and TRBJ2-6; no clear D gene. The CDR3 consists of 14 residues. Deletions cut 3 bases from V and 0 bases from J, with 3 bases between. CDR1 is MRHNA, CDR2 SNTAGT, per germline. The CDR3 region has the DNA TGTGCCAGCAGTGAGTCCTCTGGGGCCAACGTCCTGACTTTC. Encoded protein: CASSESSGANVLTF.

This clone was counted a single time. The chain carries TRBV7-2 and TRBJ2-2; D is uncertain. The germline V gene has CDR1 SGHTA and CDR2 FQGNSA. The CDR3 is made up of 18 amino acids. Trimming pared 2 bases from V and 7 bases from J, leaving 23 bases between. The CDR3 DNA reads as TGTGCCAGCAGCTTATGGGCCAACCGATGGCCCCAAGGCGGGGAGCTGTTTTTT. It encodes CASSLWANRWPQGGELFF.

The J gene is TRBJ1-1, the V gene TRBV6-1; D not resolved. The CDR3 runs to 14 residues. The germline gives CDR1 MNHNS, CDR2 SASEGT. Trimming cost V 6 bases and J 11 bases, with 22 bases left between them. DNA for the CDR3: TGTGCCAGCAGACCGAGAGAGAGGTTCCTTGGGGCTTTCTTT. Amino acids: CASRPRERFLGAFF.

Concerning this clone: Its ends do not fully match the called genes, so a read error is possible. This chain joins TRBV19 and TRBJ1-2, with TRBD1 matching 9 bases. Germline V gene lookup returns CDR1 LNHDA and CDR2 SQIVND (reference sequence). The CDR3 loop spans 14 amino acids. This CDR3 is CASRTGGGNYGYTF. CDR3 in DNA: TGTGCCAGTAGGACAGGGGGAGGCAACTATGGTTACACCTTC.

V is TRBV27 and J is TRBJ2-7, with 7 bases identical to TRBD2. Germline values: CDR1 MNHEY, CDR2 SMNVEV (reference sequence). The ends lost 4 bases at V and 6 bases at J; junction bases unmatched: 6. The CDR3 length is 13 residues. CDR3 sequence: CASSSGWGGEQYF. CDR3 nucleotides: TGTGCCAGCAGTTCTGGGTGGGGGGGCGAGCAGTACTTC.

CDR3 bases: TGTGCCAGCAGTGACAAGGGGATAGACACTGAAGCTTTCTTT. Protein product: CASSDKGIDTEAFF. This chain connects TRBV6-4 to TRBJ1-1; the D gene is possibly TRBD1 (5 bases). The CDR3 is made up of 14 amino acids. CDR1 and CDR2 from the germline V gene are MRHNA and SNTAGT. Trimming took 2 bases from V and 3 from J, leaving 10 bases between them.

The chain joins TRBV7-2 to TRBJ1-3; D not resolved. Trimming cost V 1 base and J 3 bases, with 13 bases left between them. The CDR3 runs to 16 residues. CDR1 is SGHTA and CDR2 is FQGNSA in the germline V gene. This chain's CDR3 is CASSLGPPDGGNTIYF. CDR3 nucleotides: TGTGCCAGCAGCTTAGGTCCGCCAGACGGTGGAAACACCATATATTTT.

CDR3 nucleotide sequence: TGTGCCAGCAGCCCGGACAGGGGAGCGGGTTCACCCCTCCACTTT. As protein: CASSPDRGAGSPLHF. This chain uses TRBV7-9 with TRBJ1-6, with 9 bases fitting TRBD1. Germline CDR1 and CDR2: SEHNR and FQNEAQ (reference sequence). CDR3 size: 15 residues. Trimming at V came to 5 bases and at J to 9 bases, leaving 8 bases not matched to a gene.

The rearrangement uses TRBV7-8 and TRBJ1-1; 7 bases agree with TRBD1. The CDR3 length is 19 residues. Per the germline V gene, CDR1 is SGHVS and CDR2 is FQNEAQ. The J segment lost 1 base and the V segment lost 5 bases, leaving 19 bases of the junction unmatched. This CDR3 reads CASSPGQLLREYWNTEAFF. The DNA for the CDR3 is TGTGCCAGCAGCCCGGGACAGCTCCTCCGGGAATATTGGAACACTGAAGCTTTCTTT.

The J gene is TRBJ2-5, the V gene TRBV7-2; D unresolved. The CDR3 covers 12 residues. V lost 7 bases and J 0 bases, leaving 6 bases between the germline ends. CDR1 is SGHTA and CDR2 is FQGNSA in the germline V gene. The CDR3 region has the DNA TGTGCCAGCACTAAGTACCAAGAGACCCAGTACTTC. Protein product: CASTKYQETQYF.